The 5 T cell receptor beta chains in this list originate from one sample, sequenced in a study of T-cell memory formation after mild COVID-19. TCRdb reanalysed the 5' RACE reads using MiXCR and keeps one entry per CDR3 protein. This table holds 350,000 to 450,000 distinct CDR3 sequences, about 24% found once. Sequenced input: PBMCs or a T cell subset sorted from them (not recorded which). The receptor source for this set is an adult woman who had mild COVID-19 (a few samples of this study predate the infection). Cell type and time point are not known.

The V gene is TRBV9, the J gene TRBJ2-7; TRBD2 might be the D (5 bases). V was shortened by 3 bases and J by 0 bases, with 10 bases between the two germline ends. Germline V gives CDR1 SGDLS, CDR2 YYNGEE. The CDR3 is 14 amino acids. The CDR3 loop is CASSAGFGSYEQYF. CDR3 DNA: TGTGCCAGCAGCGCGGGGTTCGGCTCCTACGAGCAGTACTTC.

This chain joins TRBV5-4 and TRBJ1-2; perhaps TRBD1 as D (5 bases). In germline, CDR1 is SGHNT, CDR2 YYREEE (reference sequence). V was trimmed by 3 bases and J by 8 bases, leaving 23 bases between them. This CDR3 has 16 residues. DNA of the CDR3: TGTGCCAGCAGCTCGGCGCGGGGGGACTCCCCACGGGGCTACACCTTC. As protein: CASSSARGDSPRGYTF.

The V and J genes are TRBV18 and TRBJ2-7; 7 bases align to TRBD2. V lost 2 bases to trimming and J lost 2 bases; unmatched junction nucleotides: 6. This CDR3 contains 15 residues. Germline lookup yields CDR1 KGHSH and CDR2 LQKENI. CDR3 bases: TGTGCCAGCTCACCAGGGCTAGCGGCCACCTACGAGCAGTACTTC. Translating gives CASSPGLAATYEQYF.

This clonotype showed up just a few times. The rearrangement links TRBV20-1 to TRBJ2-1; 8 nucleotides line up with TRBD2. The CDR3 covers 13 residues. V was pared by 1 base and J by 12 bases, with 8 bases of the junction left unmatched. The germline V gene encodes CDR1 DFQATT and CDR2 SNEGSKA (reference sequence). As DNA, the CDR3 is TGCAGTGCTAGAGCTGGGACTAGGCGGTGGCAGTTCTTC. Its translation: CSARAGTRRWQFF.

This rearrangement joins TRBV2 to TRBJ1-6; no firm D call. This CDR3 is built from 14 residues. Per the germline V gene, CDR1 is SNHLY and CDR2 is FYNNEI. V dropped 6 bases and J dropped 9 bases, with 15 bases sitting between them. The DNA for the CDR3 is TGTGCCAGCAGCTCGGCGCCACAAGCTTCACCCCTCCACTTT. Encoded protein: CASSSAPQASPLHF.